The next 30 T cell receptor beta chains were all read from a single sample in a study of cytomegalovirus exposure and HLA in healthy donors. In the PCR, 60 Vbeta and 13 Jbeta primers were used. Sequencing was performed with immunoSEQ multiplex PCR; in TCRdb, only in-frame clones are kept and a portion is missing. The table has 150,000 to 200,000 clones, 70% to 85% seen once. Material: PBMCs. These receptors all stem from a man in his forties in good health and CMV-seropositive.

Concerning this clone itself: Different DNA sequences within this sample yield the same CDR3. The V gene is TRBV6-1, the J gene TRBJ2-7, with D hard to call. V was pared by 4 bases and J by 2 bases, with 6 bases between. The CDR3 is 12 residues long. Germline CDR1 is MNHNS and CDR2 is SASEGT. The CDR3 sequence: CASSGTAYEQYF. Written as DNA, the CDR3 is TGTGCCAGCAGTGGAACAGCCTACGAGCAGTACTTC.

This clone occurred a few times. The rearrangement uses TRBV7-2 and TRBJ2-1; D ambiguous. The V end lost 3 bases, the J end lost 9 bases, and 12 bases lay between the germline ends. The CDR3 extends over 13 amino acids. Germline V gene data show CDR1 as SGHTA and CDR2 as FQGNSA. In nucleotides, the CDR3 is TGTGCCAGCAGCTTTGGCCCTGTTGGTGAGCAGTTCTTC. Translated: CASSFGPVGEQFF.

V is TRBV7-3 and J is TRBJ2-2, with 9 bases fitting TRBD2. CDR1 is SGHTA, CDR2 FQGTGA, per germline. After removal of 3 bases from V and 7 bases from J, the junction contained 15 bases not matched to a gene. The CDR3 extends over 18 amino acids. The CDR3 loop is CASSFGTSYQSGDGELFF. As DNA, the CDR3 is TGTGCCAGCAGCTTCGGGACTAGCTACCAATCAGGCGACGGGGAGCTGTTTTTT.

The V gene is TRBV5-4, the J gene TRBJ2-2; 7 bases are a match to TRBD2. This CDR3 contains 14 residues. Germline CDR1 SGHNT, CDR2 YYREEE (reference sequence). V shed 3 bases, J shed 7 bases, and the junction held 6 bases outside the gene matches. CDR3 region: CASSWGGESGELFF. For the CDR3, the DNA is TGTGCCAGCAGCTGGGGGGGGGAGAGCGGGGAGCTGTTTTTT.

The J gene is TRBJ2-3, the V gene TRBV5-4; 9 nucleotides match TRBD2. In germline, CDR1 is SGHNT, CDR2 YYREEE (reference sequence). The trim removed 4 bases at V and 6 bases at J, leaving 12 bases unmatched. The CDR3 covers 16 residues. The CDR3 loop reads CASSRGAGGRGDTQYF. Written as DNA, the CDR3 is TGTGCCAGCAGCCGCGGGGCGGGGGGGCGCGGGGATACGCAGTATTTT.

The genes are TRBV2 and TRBJ2-7; the D gene is possibly TRBD2 (6 bases). The CDR3 runs to 18 residues. Between the trimmed V and J ends, which lost 1 base and 0 bases, there was a span of 19 bases. Germline CDR1 is SNHLY and CDR2 is FYNNEI. CDR3 coding DNA: TGTGCCAGCAGTGAAGGTGGCAGGGTGGGGACTGGCTCCTACGAGCAGTACTTC. This encodes CASSEGGRVGTGSYEQYF.

V and J are TRBV11-2 and TRBJ2-5; D unclear. V was shortened by 5 bases and J by 4 bases, with 17 bases between the two germline ends. Germline loops: CDR1 SGHAT, CDR2 FQNNGV. CDR3 length: 15 amino acids. The CDR3 loop reads CASSTLRGRSETQYF. DNA for the CDR3: TGTGCCAGCAGCACGCTCCGAGGTCGGTCAGAGACCCAGTACTTC.

J is TRBJ2-3 and V is TRBV27; tentatively, D is TRBD2 (7 bases). The CDR3 length is 15 residues. The germline V and J ends were trimmed by 2 bases and 4 bases, with 13 bases remaining between them. The germline gives CDR1 MNHEY, CDR2 SMNVEV (reference sequence). DNA for the CDR3: TGTGCCAGCAGTTTAGGCGGGGGCCCGCCAGATACGCAGTATTTT. Protein product: CASSLGGGPPDTQYF.

The gene calls are TRBV15 and TRBJ2-7; tentatively, D is TRBD2 (5 bases). Germline V lookup: CDR1 LNHNV, CDR2 YYDKDF (reference sequence). V gave up 1 base and J gave up 2 bases, with 9 bases separating them. CDR3 length equals 14 residues. The CDR3, as DNA: TGTGCCACCAGCAGAGGACGGGGTGCCTACGAGCAGTACTTC. Translated, it gives CATSRGRGAYEQYF.

The genes are TRBV5-6 and TRBJ2-1, with 11 bases fitting TRBD2. Per germline, CDR1 SGHDT and CDR2 YYEEEE. The junction had 9 bases not matched to a gene; V was cut back by 1 base and J by 9 bases. The CDR3 has 16 residues. The CDR3 DNA reads TGTGCCAGCAGCTTGTCCTCGGTAGCGGGGGGGTTTGAGCAGTTCTTC. Residues: CASSLSSVAGGFEQFF.

The chain carries TRBV7-2 and TRBJ2-3; possible D gene TRBD1, 7 bases. This CDR3 spans 15 amino acids. Per germline, CDR1 SGHTA and CDR2 FQGNSA. V was shortened by 5 bases and J by 1 base, with 13 bases between the two germline ends. CDR3 amino acids: CASSVTGTGTDTQYF. CDR3 coding DNA: TGTGCCAGCAGCGTGACAGGGACTGGCACAGATACGCAGTATTTT.

The chain is built from TRBV15 and TRBJ2-3; TRBD2 matches 8 bases. V was pared by 9 bases and J by 3 bases, with 11 bases of the junction left unmatched. This CDR3 spans 15 amino acids. Germline CDR1 LNHNV, CDR2 YYDKDF (reference sequence). This CDR3 reads CATAILADVTDTQYF. Here the CDR3 DNA reads TGTGCCACAGCTATACTAGCGGATGTGACAGATACGCAGTATTTT.

This clone was seen a single time. V usage is TRBV6-5 and J usage is TRBJ2-5, with D hard to call. Germline CDR1 and CDR2: MNHEY and SVGAGI. This CDR3 contains 14 residues. V was pared by 5 bases and J by 1 base, with 11 bases between. The CDR3 DNA is TGTGCCAGCAGTCCCCGACAAACCCAAGAGACCCAGTACTTC. It is translated as CASSPRQTQETQYF.

The chain is built from TRBV11-1 and TRBJ1-6, with 9 bases that match TRBD1. The CDR3 spans 15 residues. The germline V gene encodes CDR1 SGHAT and CDR2 FQDESV (reference sequence). V gave up 4 bases and J gave up 6 bases; unmatched junction bases: 4. The CDR3 protein is CASSWTDRGNSPLHF. Written as DNA, the CDR3 is TGTGCCAGCAGCTGGACGGACAGGGGTAATTCACCCCTCCACTTT.

CDR3 coding DNA: TGTGCCAGCAGCCGAGAGACTCTTGGAAACACCATATATTTT. This codes for CASSRETLGNTIYF. This chain links TRBV4-2 with TRBJ1-3; D ambiguous. V was pared by 4 bases and J by 3 bases, with 10 bases between. The germline gives CDR1 LGHNA, CDR2 YNFKEQ. The CDR3 has 14 amino acids.

As regards this clone: At one boundary the junction diverges from the germline segment, which might be a read error. The chain carries TRBV5-1 and TRBJ2-7; 7 bases fit TRBD1. The CDR3 length is 14 residues. Germline CDR1 is SGHRS and CDR2 is YFSETQ. The CDR3 reads CAISMGKGAYEQYF. CDR3 DNA sequence: TGCGCCATCAGCATGGGAAAGGGGGCATACGAGCAGTACTTC.

The chain combines TRBV7-9 with TRBJ1-6; D remains unclear. This CDR3 region has 12 residues. From germline, CDR1 is SEHNR and CDR2 FQNEAQ (reference sequence). Between the trimmed V and J ends, which lost 2 bases and 12 bases, there was a span of 8 bases. The CDR3 sequence: CASSLYPLPLHF. Written as DNA, the CDR3 is TGTGCCAGCAGCTTATATCCCCTACCCCTCCACTTT.

The sample holds one count of this clone. This sequence joins TRBV5-4 and TRBJ1-6; possible D gene TRBD1, 5 bases. The CDR3 is made up of 15 amino acids. With 4 bases removed from V and 5 bases from J, the gap between germline ends came to 13 bases. The germline V gene has CDR1 SGHNT and CDR2 YYREEE (reference sequence). The CDR3 sequence: CASSNPGQNNSPLHF. Here the CDR3 DNA reads TGTGCCAGCAGCAACCCTGGACAAAATAATTCACCCCTCCACTTT.

This clone was recorded only once. This chain connects TRBV5-6 to TRBJ2-2, with D possibly TRBD1 on 6 matching bases. This CDR3 is built from 16 residues. The ends were cut back, 3 bases at V and 4 bases at J, with 16 bases in the middle. Germline V gene sequence: CDR1 SGHDT, CDR2 YYEEEE. CDR3 DNA sequence: TGTGCCAGCAGCTCGCTACTTGGGGGCCCCACCGGGGAGCTGTTTTTT. This gives the protein CASSSLLGGPTGELFF.

This clone was counted a few times. This rearrangement joins TRBV23-1 to TRBJ2-7; 7 bases fit TRBD1. TRBV23-1 is flagged as an ORF with uncertain function. V was clipped by 5 bases and J by 1 base; unmatched bases: 20. The CDR3 totals 19 residues. The CDR3 DNA sequence: TGCGCCAGCAGTAAGAAAGGACCAGGAGACAGGGTTGGATCCTACGAGCAGTACTTC. The encoded protein is CASSKKGPGDRVGSYEQYF.

V usage is TRBV10-2 and J usage is TRBJ1-1; D may be TRBD1 (6 bases). CDR1 and CDR2 from the germline V gene are WSHSY and SAAADI. There are 14 residues in the CDR3. The V and J ends lost 2 bases and 11 bases respectively, with 18 bases between them. DNA for the CDR3: TGCGCCAGCAGTGAGGTTCGTGCTAACAGGGACGCTTTCTTT. The encoded protein is CASSEVRANRDAFF.

This sequence joins TRBV7-8 and TRBJ1-4; TRBD1 matches at 7 bases. The CDR3 is 16 amino acids. The J segment lost 7 bases and the V segment lost 3 bases, leaving 11 bases of the junction unmatched. The germline V gene encodes CDR1 SGHVS and CDR2 FQNEAQ. The CDR3 DNA is TGTGCCAGCAGCTTTAACACAGGGGTTCTAGGTGAAAAACTGTTTTTT. It encodes CASSFNTGVLGEKLFF.

This clone was counted once. V is TRBV5-1 and J is TRBJ2-7; D is possibly TRBD1 (6 bases). There are 12 residues in the CDR3. Per the germline V gene, CDR1 is SGHRS and CDR2 is YFSETQ. Trimming took off 4 bases at V and 5 bases at J, with 10 bases between the two ends. CDR3 amino acids: CASSHRDDEQYF. CDR3 nucleotide sequence: TGCGCCAGCAGCCACAGGGACGACGAGCAGTACTTC.

This clone has only one observation. CDR3 loop: CASSPRSQGATNEKLFF. The DNA of the CDR3 is TGTGCCAGCAGCCCCCGCTCTCAGGGGGCAACTAATGAAAAACTGTTTTTT. The rearrangement joins TRBV4-2 to TRBJ1-4; 7 bases match TRBD1. V shed 4 bases and J 0 bases; nucleotides not matched to a gene: 8. The CDR3 is made up of 17 amino acids. CDR1 and CDR2 (germline): LGHNA, YNFKEQ.

The sample holds one count of this clone. The junction shows a germline mismatch at one end, possibly a read error. CDR3 loop: CASSQGLGGSSYEQYF. The CDR3, as DNA: TGTGCCAGCAGCCAAGGCTTGGGCGGGAGCTCCTACGAGCAGTACTTC. The chain links TRBV4-1 to TRBJ2-7, with 7 bases lining up with TRBD2. The CDR3 is 16 amino acids. Germline CDR1 is MGHRA and CDR2 is YSYEKL.

There are a few counts of this clone. The J gene is TRBJ2-5, the V gene TRBV10-3; tentatively, D is TRBD1 (5 bases). The better agreement between TRBJ2-7 and the DNA end casts doubt on the J call. The CDR3 sequence is 14 residues long. Looked up from germline, CDR1 is ENHRY and CDR2 is SYGVKD. CDR3 loop: CAISFIGQGYEQYF. The CDR3, as DNA: TGTGCCATCAGTTTCATCGGGCAGGGCTACGAGCAGTACTTC.

V gene TRBV7-3 combines with J gene TRBJ2-2; D may be TRBD1 (7 bases). V lost 5 bases to trimming and J lost 0 bases, with 22 bases between them. Germline CDR1 reads SGHTA; CDR2 reads FQGTGA. The CDR3 extends over 19 amino acids. CDR3 residues: CASSPQGVGGGANTGELFF. The CDR3 DNA reads as TGTGCCAGCAGCCCCCAGGGGGTCGGGGGCGGCGCGAACACCGGGGAGCTGTTTTTT.

This rearrangement joins TRBV6-1 to TRBJ1-4, with 7 bases lining up with TRBD1. The CDR3 length is 15 residues. V was clipped by 3 bases and J by 7 bases; unmatched bases: 8. CDR1 and CDR2 (germline): MNHNS, SASEGT. In DNA, the CDR3 is TGTGCCAGCAGTGATCAAAGGGGGCTAGGTGAAAAACTGTTTTTT. It yields the protein CASSDQRGLGEKLFF.

This clone was counted only a few times. The V and J genes are TRBV6-5 and TRBJ2-7, with D hard to call. Germline V gene data show CDR1 as MNHEY and CDR2 as SVGAGI. This CDR3 has 15 residues. V lost 0 bases and J lost 0, with 9 bases in between. The DNA for the CDR3 is TGTGCCAGCAGTTACTCGATCGCCAGCTCCTACGAGCAGTACTTC. The encoded protein is CASSYSIASSYEQYF.

This chain joins TRBV14 and TRBJ1-5; D might be TRBD1 (5 bases). This CDR3 spans 17 amino acids. Trimming left V 7 bases short and J 2 bases short, with 21 bases between. CDR1 and CDR2 from the germline V gene are SGHDN and FVKESK. In DNA, the CDR3 is TGTGCCAGCACTGACATAGGGGTGATCGGTGGCAATCAGCCCCAGCATTTT. Translation: CASTDIGVIGGNQPQHF. Supplemented by reference TRBV14 and TRBJ1-5, the full variable domain reads EAGVTQFPSHSVIEKGQTVTLRCDPISGHDNLYWYRRVMGKEIKFLLHFVKESKQDESGMPNNRFLAERTGGTYSTLKVQPAELEDSGVYFCASTDIGVIGGNQPQHFGDGTRLSIL.